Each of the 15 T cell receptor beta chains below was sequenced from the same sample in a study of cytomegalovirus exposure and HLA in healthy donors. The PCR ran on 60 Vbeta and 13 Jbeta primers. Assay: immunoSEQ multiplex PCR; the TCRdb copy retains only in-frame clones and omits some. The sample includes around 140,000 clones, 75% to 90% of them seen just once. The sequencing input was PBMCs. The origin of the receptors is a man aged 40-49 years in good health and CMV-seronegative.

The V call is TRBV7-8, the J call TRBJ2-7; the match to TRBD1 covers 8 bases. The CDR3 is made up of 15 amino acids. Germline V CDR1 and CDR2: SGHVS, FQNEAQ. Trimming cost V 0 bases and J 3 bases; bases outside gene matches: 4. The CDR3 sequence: CASSLAKDRVYEQYF. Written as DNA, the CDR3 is TGTGCCAGCAGCTTAGCGAAGGACAGGGTCTACGAGCAGTACTTC.

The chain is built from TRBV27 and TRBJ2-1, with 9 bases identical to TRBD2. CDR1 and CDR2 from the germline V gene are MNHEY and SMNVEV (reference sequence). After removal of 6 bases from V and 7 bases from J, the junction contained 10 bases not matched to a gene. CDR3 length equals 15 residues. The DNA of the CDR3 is TGTGCCAGCAGCACCCATAGGGGACTAGCTAATGAGCAGTTCTTC. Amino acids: CASSTHRGLANEQFF.

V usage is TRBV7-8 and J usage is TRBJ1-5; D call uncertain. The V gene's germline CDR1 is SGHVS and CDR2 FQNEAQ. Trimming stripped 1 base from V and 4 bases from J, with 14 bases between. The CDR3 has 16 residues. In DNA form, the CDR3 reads TGTGCCAGCAGCTTAGGCATTCCACAGTCAAATCAGCCCCAGCATTTT. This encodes CASSLGIPQSNQPQHF.

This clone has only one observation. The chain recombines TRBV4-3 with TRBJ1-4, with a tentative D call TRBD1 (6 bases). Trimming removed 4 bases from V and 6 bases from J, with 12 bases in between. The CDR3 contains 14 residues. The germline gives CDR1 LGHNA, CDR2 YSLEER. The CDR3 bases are TGCGCCAGCAGCCCAACCCCAGGGGATGAAAAACTGTTTTTT. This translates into CASSPTPGDEKLFF.

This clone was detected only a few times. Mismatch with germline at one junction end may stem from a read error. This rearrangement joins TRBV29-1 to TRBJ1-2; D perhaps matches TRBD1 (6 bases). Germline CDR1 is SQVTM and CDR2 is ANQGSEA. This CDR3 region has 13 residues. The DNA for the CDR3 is TGCAGCGTTCAAGACAGGCCTAACTATGGCTACACCTTC. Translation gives CSVQDRPNYGYTF.

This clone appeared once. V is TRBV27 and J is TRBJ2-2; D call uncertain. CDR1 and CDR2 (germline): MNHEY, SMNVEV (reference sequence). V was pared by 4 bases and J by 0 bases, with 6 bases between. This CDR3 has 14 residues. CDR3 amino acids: CASSYSPNTGELFF. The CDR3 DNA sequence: TGTGCCAGCAGTTACAGCCCGAACACCGGGGAGCTGTTTTTT.

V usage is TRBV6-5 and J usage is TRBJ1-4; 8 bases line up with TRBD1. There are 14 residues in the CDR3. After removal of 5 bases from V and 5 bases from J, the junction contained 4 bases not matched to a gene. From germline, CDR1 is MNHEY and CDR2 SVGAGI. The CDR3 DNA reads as TGTGCCAGCAGTCGGACAGGGAAAAATGAAAAACTGTTTTTT. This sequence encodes CASSRTGKNEKLFF.

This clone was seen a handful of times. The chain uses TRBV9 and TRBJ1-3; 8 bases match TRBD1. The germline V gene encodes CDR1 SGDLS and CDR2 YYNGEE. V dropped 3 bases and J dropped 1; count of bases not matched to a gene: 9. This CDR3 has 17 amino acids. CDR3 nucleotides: TGTGCCAGCAGCGCCCGTCAGGGGGCATGGTCTGGAAACACCATATATTTT. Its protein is CASSARQGAWSGNTIYF.

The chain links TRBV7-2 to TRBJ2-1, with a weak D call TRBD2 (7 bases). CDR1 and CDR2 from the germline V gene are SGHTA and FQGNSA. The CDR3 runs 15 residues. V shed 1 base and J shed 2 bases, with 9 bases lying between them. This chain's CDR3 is CASSLEGGPYNEQFF. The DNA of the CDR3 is TGTGCCAGCAGCTTAGAGGGGGGGCCCTACAATGAGCAGTTCTTC.

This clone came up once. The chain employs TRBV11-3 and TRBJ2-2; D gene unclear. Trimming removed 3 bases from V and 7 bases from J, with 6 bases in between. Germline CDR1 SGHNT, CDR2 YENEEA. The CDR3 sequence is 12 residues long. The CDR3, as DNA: TGTGCCAGCAGCTTCCTAGGCGGGGAGCTGTTTTTT. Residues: CASSFLGGELFF.

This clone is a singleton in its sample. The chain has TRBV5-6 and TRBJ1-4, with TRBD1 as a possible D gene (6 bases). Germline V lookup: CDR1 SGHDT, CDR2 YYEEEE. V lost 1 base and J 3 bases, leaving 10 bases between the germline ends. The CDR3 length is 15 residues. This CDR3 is CASSLRTASNEKLFF. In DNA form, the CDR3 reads TGTGCCAGCAGCTTGCGGACAGCCTCTAATGAAAAACTGTTTTTT.

CDR3 nucleotide sequence: TGTGCCAGAAGCCAAGACAGCTACGAGCAGTACTTC. Translation gives CARSQDSYEQYF. V usage is TRBV7-5 and J usage is TRBJ2-7; the listed D gene, TRBD1, was not tested against the DNA. TRBV7-5 corresponds to a pseudogene. CDR3 length equals 12 residues.

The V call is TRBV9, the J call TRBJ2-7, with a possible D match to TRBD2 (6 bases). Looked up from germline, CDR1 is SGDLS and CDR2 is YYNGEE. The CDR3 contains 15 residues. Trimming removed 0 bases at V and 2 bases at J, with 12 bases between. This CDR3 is CASSVGGDETYEQYF. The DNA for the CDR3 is TGTGCCAGCAGCGTAGGCGGGGATGAGACCTACGAGCAGTACTTC. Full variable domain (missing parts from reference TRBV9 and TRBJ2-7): DSGVTQTPKHLITATGQRVTLRCSPRSGDLSVYWYQQSLDQGLQFLIQYYNGEERAKGNILERFSAQQFPDLHSELNLSSLELGDSALYFCASSVGGDETYEQYFGPGTRLTVT.

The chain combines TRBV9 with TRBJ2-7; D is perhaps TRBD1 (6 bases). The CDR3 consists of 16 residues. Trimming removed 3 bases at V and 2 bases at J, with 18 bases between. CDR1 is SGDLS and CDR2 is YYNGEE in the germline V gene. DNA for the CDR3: TGTGCCAGCAGCGAGCCCTCGGGCAGGGGAACCTACGAGCAGTACTTC. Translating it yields CASSEPSGRGTYEQYF.

The CDR3 DNA sequence: TGTGCCAGCAGCCCCCCGGCAGGGGGACCCGGGGAGCTGTTTTTT. Amino acid sequence: CASSPPAGGPGELFF. The rearrangement joins TRBV7-9 to TRBJ2-2, with 7 bases aligning to TRBD1. The CDR3 runs 15 residues. Germline CDR1 is SEHNR and CDR2 is FQNEAQ (reference sequence). J gave up 6 bases and V 5 bases, and 9 bases lay outside the gene matches.